This entry concerns a single T cell receptor beta chain. This entry belongs to a study of blood T cell repertoires in COVID-19. The overall study: There were acute and convalescent COVID-19 samples, and they came from the United States, Italy and Spain. Nucleic acid was either cDNA or gDNA, and it came from T cells, B-cell-depleted T cells, or PBMCs.

Per the original data handling: Quantification of nucleated cells was approximated via reference gene primer amplification. Data came from immunoSEQ multiplex PCR; TCRdb stores just in-frame clones and leaves some out. From that table come the V and J calls and clone size; the DNA was used to work out D and trimming. The table records approximately 82,000 clones, around 83% of them present only once. Germline V CDR1 and CDR2: GTSNPN, SVGIG (reference sequence). CDR3 length: 12 amino acids. V was cut by 1 base and J by 4 bases, with 7 bases left in between. The sequencing sample was made of peripheral blood. This clonotype was obtained from a woman aged 55-75 years with acute or convalescent COVID-19. J is TRBJ1-2 and V is TRBV30; possibly TRBD1 for D (5 bases). DNA for the CDR3: TGTGCCTGGAGTGAGGGGTTCTATGGCTACACCTTC. It yields the protein CAWSEGFYGYTF.